The 7 T cell receptor beta chains given below trace back to one sample, sequenced in a study of cytomegalovirus exposure and HLA in healthy donors (dated by TCRdb to about 2017). Library generation was performed with the immunoSEQ multiplex PCR assay. A mixture of 60 forward primers for TCR Vbeta segments and 13 reverse primers for TCR Jbeta segments was used in the multiplex PCR. TCRdb holds this immuneACCESS table with in-frame rearrangements only. Some clones are missing; in checked studies, unresolved V genes explain under half, and the rest has no known cause. A total of around 150,000 clones appear in this sample, over 75% of them only once. The ten largest account for less than 2% of the sample. The sequencing input was PBMCs. These receptors all come from a woman aged 25 to 39 in good health and CMV-seronegative.

This chain uses TRBV7-9 with TRBJ1-1, with D possibly TRBD1 on 5 matching bases. Germline lookup yields CDR1 SEHNR and CDR2 FQNEAQ (reference sequence). V was trimmed by 5 bases and J by 1 base, leaving 17 bases between them. The length of the CDR3 is 16 residues. In nucleotides, the CDR3 is TGTGCCAGCAGCCCACCGATGGGGGGGTCGAACACTGAAGCTTTCTTT. It translates to CASSPPMGGSNTEAFF.

The rearrangement uses TRBV10-1 and TRBJ2-7, with D possibly TRBD1 on 5 matching bases. CDR1 is WNHNN and CDR2 is SYGVQD in the germline V gene (reference sequence). Between the trimmed V and J ends, which lost 5 bases and 2 bases, there was a span of 13 bases. The CDR3 spans 14 residues. This CDR3 is CASSPDTATYEQYF. Written as DNA, the CDR3 is TGCGCCAGCAGTCCGGACACGGCGACCTACGAGCAGTACTTC.

In its sample, this clone was seen a few times. This sequence joins TRBV5-1 and TRBJ2-3; 9 bases line up with TRBD1. The CDR3 consists of 16 residues. Germline V lookup: CDR1 SGHRS, CDR2 YFSETQ. The V gene end was trimmed by 4 bases and the J gene end by 4 bases; junction bases not matched to a gene: 10. In DNA, the CDR3 is TGCGCCAGCAGCCCTGCCGGGACAGGGAGCGCAGATACGCAGTATTTT. Its protein product is CASSPAGTGSADTQYF. Combining the CDR3 with reference TRBV5-1 and TRBJ2-3 gives the whole variable domain KAGVTQTPRYLIKTRGQQVTLSCSPISGHRSVSWYQQTPGQGLQFLFEYFSETQRNKGNFPGRFSGRQFSNSRSEMNVSTLELGDSALYLCASSPAGTGSADTQYFGPGTRLTVL.

The chain uses TRBV10-3 and TRBJ2-2; TRBD2 agrees at 8 bases. The CDR3 consists of 15 residues. Trimming removed 6 bases from V and 4 bases from J; junction bases left unmatched: 7. The germline CDR1 and CDR2 sequences are ENHRY and SYGVKD. This CDR3 reads CAISPTGGATGELFF. The CDR3 DNA reads TGTGCCATCAGCCCTACGGGGGGGGCCACCGGGGAGCTGTTTTTT.

The chain employs TRBV29-1 and TRBJ2-1, with 8 nucleotides matching TRBD2. V shed 5 bases and J 5 bases; nucleotides not matched to a gene: 5. Germline V gene lookup returns CDR1 SQVTM and CDR2 ANQGSEA. The length of the CDR3 is 13 residues. The CDR3 sequence: CSVLGGDHNEQFF. Written as DNA, the CDR3 is TGCAGCGTTCTCGGGGGGGACCACAATGAGCAGTTCTTC.

The chain couples TRBV4-3 to TRBJ1-1; D remains unclear. CDR3 length equals 15 residues. Trimming took off 1 base at V and 5 bases at J, with 14 bases between the two ends. The germline CDR1 and CDR2 sequences are LGHNA and YSLEER. The DNA for the CDR3 is TGCGCCAGCAGCCAAGTGTTGGGAGGATGGACTGAAGCTTTCTTT. Translation: CASSQVLGGWTEAFF.

The V gene is TRBV5-8, the J gene TRBJ1-2; possibly TRBD1 for D (5 bases). This CDR3 is built from 13 residues. Trimming shortened V by 4 bases and J by 8 bases, and 15 bases separated the two germline ends. Germline V gives CDR1 SGHTS, CDR2 YDEGEE. CDR3 in amino acids: CASSPWGGYGYTF. In DNA, the CDR3 is TGTGCCAGCAGCCCTTGGGGGGGGTACGGCTACACCTTC. Together with reference TRBV5-8 and TRBJ1-2, the CDR3 gives the full variable domain: EAGVTQSPTHLIKTRGQQATLRCSPISGHTSVYWYQQALGLGLQFLLWYDEGEERNRGNFPPRFSGRQFPNYSSELNVNALELEDSALYLCASSPWGGYGYTFGSGTRLTVV.